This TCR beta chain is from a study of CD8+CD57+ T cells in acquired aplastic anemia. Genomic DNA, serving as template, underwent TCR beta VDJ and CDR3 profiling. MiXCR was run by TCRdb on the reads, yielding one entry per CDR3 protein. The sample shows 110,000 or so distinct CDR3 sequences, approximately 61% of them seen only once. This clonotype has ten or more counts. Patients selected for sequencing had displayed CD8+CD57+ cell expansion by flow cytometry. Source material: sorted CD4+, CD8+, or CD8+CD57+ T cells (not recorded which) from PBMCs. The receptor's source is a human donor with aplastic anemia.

Here the CDR3 DNA reads TGTGCCAGCAGTTACGAGGGAGACACGCAGTATTTT. This gives the protein CASSYEGDTQYF. The rearrangement uses TRBV6-5 and TRBJ2-3; possibly TRBD2 for D (5 bases). This CDR3 region has 12 residues. V lost 2 bases and J lost 9, with 9 bases in between. Germline CDR1 is MNHEY and CDR2 is SVGAGI.